What follows are 21 T cell receptor beta chains derived from one specimen sequenced in a study of Graves' ophthalmopathy and Graves' hyperthyroidism. The authors amplified TCR beta CDR3 regions from RNA transcripts. First-round RT-PCR used HTBI primers; second-round multiplex PCR followed. From the multiplex PCR reads, TCRdb called clonotypes with MiXCR, one entry per CDR3 protein. The sample has about 210,000 distinct CDR3 sequences, approximately 28% seen once. Material: peripheral blood. These receptors were collected from a man aged 45 to 65 with Graves' ophthalmopathy.

The rearrangement joins TRBV5-5 to TRBJ2-2; 7 positions agree with TRBD1. From germline, CDR1 is SGHKS and CDR2 YYEKEE (reference sequence). This CDR3 spans 16 amino acids. Unmatched junction bases numbered 7, after V lost 5 bases and J lost 0 bases. The CDR3 nucleotides read TGTGCCAGCAGTTACCTTGGGACAGCGAACACCGGGGAGCTGTTTTTT. This codes for CASSYLGTANTGELFF.

This chain links TRBV24-1 with TRBJ1-2; D is unresolved. V lost 4 bases and J lost 8, with 22 bases in between. The CDR3 spans 16 residues. CDR1 KGHDR and CDR2 SFDVKD come from the germline V gene. CDR3 sequence: CATSDPGRSQEGGYTF. The CDR3 nucleotides are TGTGCCACCAGTGACCCCGGCCGGTCCCAAGAAGGGGGCTACACCTTC.

In its sample, this clonotype was seen many times. V is TRBV28 and J is TRBJ2-7, with a possible D match to TRBD1 (5 bases). This CDR3 spans 15 amino acids. Germline V gene data show CDR1 as MDHEN and CDR2 as SYDVKM. Trimming took off 5 bases at V and 4 bases at J, with 18 bases between the two ends. CDR3 bases: TGTGCCAGCAGTCTCTGGGGCTCCAATAAGTACGAGCAGTACTTC. Its translation is CASSLWGSNKYEQYF.

This clonotype was found many times. One end of the junction varies from germline; a read error may be responsible. The chain uses TRBV12-3 or TRBV12-4 and TRBJ2-7; either TRBD1 or TRBD2 may supply D (6 bases each). The CDR3 loop spans 12 amino acids. CDR3 nucleotide sequence: TGTGCCAGCAGCTTAGGAGGGGGGGAGCAGTACTTC. Translating gives CASSLGGGEQYF.

The V and J genes are TRBV10-3 and TRBJ1-1; 7 bases align to TRBD1. The germline V gene has CDR1 ENHRY and CDR2 SYGVKD. V shed 6 bases and J 4 bases; nucleotides not matched to a gene: 17. The CDR3 runs 17 residues. The CDR3, as DNA: TGTGCCATCAGAGGGGGCGGGAAGGGCAGCCGACTCACTGAAGCTTTCTTT. Residues: CAIRGGGKGSRLTEAFF.

This clonotype was picked up many times. This chain links TRBV2 with TRBJ1-5; D is unclear. Germline values: CDR1 SNHLY, CDR2 FYNNEI. The germline V and J ends were trimmed by 2 bases and 0 bases, with 8 bases remaining between them. There are 15 residues in the CDR3. DNA for the CDR3: TGTGCCAGCAGTGAACAGACTTATAGCAATCAGCCCCAGCATTTT. Amino acids: CASSEQTYSNQPQHF.

This clonotype was observed at least ten times. This chain uses TRBV12-3 or TRBV12-4 with TRBJ2-4; D gene uncertain. The CDR3 has 15 residues. V lost 6 bases and J lost 0, with 12 bases in between. Here the CDR3 DNA reads TGTGCCAGCAGCCTTGACGGATTAGCCAAAAACATTCAGTACTTC. Its translation: CASSLDGLAKNIQYF.

This clonotype was seen at least ten times. The genes are TRBV7-8 and TRBJ2-7; 9 nucleotides agree with TRBD1. Trimming took 2 bases from V and 4 from J; bases not matched to a gene: 9. CDR1 is SGHVS, CDR2 FQNEAQ, per germline. The CDR3 consists of 16 residues. Written as DNA, the CDR3 is TGTGCCAGCAGCTTAAGGGGCCTGACAGGGGGGTACGAGCAGTACTTC. The encoded protein is CASSLRGLTGGYEQYF.

J is TRBJ2-7 and V is TRBV11-1; the D call may be TRBD1 or TRBD2 (6 bases each). Trimming left V 5 bases short and J 4 bases short, with 21 bases between. This CDR3 has 16 residues. Germline assignment: CDR1 SGHAT and CDR2 FQDESV (reference sequence). This chain's CDR3 is CASSNRPGALGYEQYF. CDR3 DNA sequence: TGTGCCAGCAGCAATCGCCCGGGGGCGCTCGGGTACGAGCAGTACTTC.

Turning to this clonotype: Being one base from a much bigger clone, this may be a read error. V gene TRBV12-3 or TRBV12-4 combines with J gene TRBJ2-2; no definite D call. This CDR3 comprises 13 residues. V gave up 5 bases and J gave up 7 bases, with 11 bases separating them. The chain's CDR3 is CASSPDSVGELFF. The CDR3, as DNA: TGTGCCAGCAGTCCGGATTCAGTCGGGGAGCTGTTTTTT.

The table lists this clonotype with many counts. This chain joins TRBV10-1 and TRBJ2-7; D ambiguous. Germline V lookup: CDR1 WNHNN, CDR2 SYGVQD (reference sequence). The CDR3 loop spans 13 amino acids. V lost 3 bases to trimming and J lost 1 base, with 7 bases between them. As DNA, the CDR3 is TGCGCCAGCAGTGAACCCGGGTCCTACGAGCAGTACTTC. It is translated as CASSEPGSYEQYF.

This clonotype was found many times. The chain joins TRBV28 to TRBJ2-7, with TRBD1 matching over 7 bases. Per the germline V gene, CDR1 is MDHEN and CDR2 is SYDVKM. Trimming took 5 bases from V and 2 from J; bases not matched to a gene: 18. This CDR3 is 18 amino acids long. CDR3 nucleotides: TGTGCCAGCAGTCCCCTTCCGCCCGGGACAGAATCGGCCTACGAGCAGTACTTC. Translated: CASSPLPPGTESAYEQYF. Together with reference TRBV28 and TRBJ2-7, the CDR3 gives the full variable domain: DVKVTQSSRYLVKRTGEKVFLECVQDMDHENMFWYRQDPGLGLRLIYFSYDVKMKEKGDIPEGYSVSREKKERFSLILESASTNQTSMYLCASSPLPPGTESAYEQYFGPGTRLTVT.

This clonotype was counted many times. The chain employs TRBV2 and TRBJ2-7; D unclear. This CDR3 has 12 amino acids. The germline CDR1 and CDR2 sequences are SNHLY and FYNNEI. Trimming stripped 7 bases from V and 4 bases from J, with 11 bases between. CDR3: CASIFGLYEQYF. The CDR3 coding sequence is TGTGCCAGCATTTTCGGGTTATACGAGCAGTACTTC.

This clonotype was found many times. The V call is TRBV6-2 or TRBV6-3, the J call TRBJ2-5; 11 bases agree with TRBD1. This CDR3 spans 17 amino acids. Losses at the gene ends were 7 bases for V and 1 base for J; bases not matched to a gene: 11. Germline V gene data show CDR1 as MNHEY and CDR2 as SVGEGT. The CDR3 DNA sequence: TGTGCCAGCAACTGGACAGGGGGCATCAAAAGCCAAGAGACCCAGTACTTC. Protein: CASNWTGGIKSQETQYF.

The chain is built from TRBV28 and TRBJ2-7; 8 nucleotides align to TRBD1. Germline lookup yields CDR1 MDHEN and CDR2 SYDVKM. V gave up 7 bases and J gave up 4 bases; unmatched junction bases: 9. This CDR3 is built from 14 residues. CDR3 loop: CASISGQGRYEQYF. The CDR3 DNA is TGTGCCAGCATATCCGGACAGGGCAGATACGAGCAGTACTTC.

This clonotype was counted at least ten times. This sequence joins TRBV29-1 and TRBJ2-5, with TRBD2 matching 10 bases. The trim removed 6 bases at V and 2 bases at J, leaving 15 bases unmatched. The V gene's germline CDR1 is SQVTM and CDR2 ANQGSEA. This CDR3 has 17 amino acids. DNA of the CDR3: TGCAGCGTAAAAGGGGGGCTAGCGGGAGTATGGCAAGAGACCCAGTACTTC. Its protein product is CSVKGGLAGVWQETQYF.

About this clonotype itself: Because the CDR3's place on the DNA is in doubt, the DNA is left out and the CDR3 is given as listed by TCRdb. The genes are TRBV15 and TRBJ2-5; TRBD2 is the table's D call, not checked against the DNA. CDR1 LNHNV and CDR2 YYDKDF come from the germline V gene (reference sequence). The CDR3 region is 21 residues in length, termini included. CDR3 sequence: CATSSFYICSAGRGQQETQYF.

The sample holds many counts of this clonotype. The chain is built from TRBV29-1 and TRBJ2-2; 11 nucleotides match TRBD2. Germline V gene lookup returns CDR1 SQVTM and CDR2 ANQGSEA. Trimming removed 2 bases from V and 1 base from J; junction bases left unmatched: 9. CDR3 length: 18 amino acids. CDR3 amino acids: CSVELALAGELNTGELFF. The CDR3 bases are TGCAGCGTTGAATTAGCACTAGCGGGAGAGCTGAACACCGGGGAGCTGTTTTTT.

This clonotype was detected only once. The J gene is TRBJ2-5, the V gene TRBV15; D not certain. V was cut by 3 bases and J by 4 bases, with 6 bases left in between. The CDR3 runs to 12 residues. Germline values: CDR1 LNHNV, CDR2 YYDKDF (reference sequence). The CDR3: CATSSLGETQYF. The DNA for the CDR3 is TGTGCCACCAGCAGCTTAGGAGAGACCCAGTACTTC.

This clonotype came up many times. The chain couples TRBV7-9 to TRBJ2-7, with D tentatively TRBD2 (5 bases). The CDR3 contains 15 residues. Germline lookup yields CDR1 SEHNR and CDR2 FQNEAQ (reference sequence). V lost 1 base, J lost 2 bases, and 12 bases lay in between. The CDR3 bases are TGTGCCAGCAGCTTAGACCGCGATAGCGCCTACGAGCAGTACTTC. This encodes CASSLDRDSAYEQYF.

This clonotype was found many times. The CDR3 region has the DNA TGCAGTGCGTGCCCGCAAGAGACCCAGTACTTC. Translated: CSACPQETQYF. The rearrangement uses TRBV20-1 and TRBJ2-5; unclear D gene. V was shortened by 6 bases and J by 2 bases, with 7 bases between the two germline ends. CDR1 and CDR2 (germline): DFQATT, SNEGSKA (reference sequence). The CDR3 runs 11 residues.